This T cell receptor (beta chain) was sequenced during a study of CD8+ T cells in alopecia areata. Sequencing used cDNA as its template, made by extracting RNA and reverse transcribing it. TCRdb keeps only in-frame clones here, not all; method: immunoSEQ multiplex PCR. In the table there are about 200,000 clones, 57% of which are singletons. Germline V gives CDR1 SGDLS, CDR2 YYNGEE. The V gene end was trimmed by 0 bases and the J gene end by 4 bases; junction bases not matched to a gene: 10. The CDR3 loop spans 18 amino acids. The receptor comes from a human donor with alopecia areata. The material was CD4+ T cells sorted from blood, obtained at week 0. The V gene is TRBV9, the J gene TRBJ2-2; 9 bases fit TRBD2. CDR3 sequence reads: CASSVALGREGTTGELFF. The CDR3 region has the DNA TGTGCCAGCAGCGTAGCGCTCGGGCGGGAGGGGACCACCGGGGAGCTGTTTTTT.